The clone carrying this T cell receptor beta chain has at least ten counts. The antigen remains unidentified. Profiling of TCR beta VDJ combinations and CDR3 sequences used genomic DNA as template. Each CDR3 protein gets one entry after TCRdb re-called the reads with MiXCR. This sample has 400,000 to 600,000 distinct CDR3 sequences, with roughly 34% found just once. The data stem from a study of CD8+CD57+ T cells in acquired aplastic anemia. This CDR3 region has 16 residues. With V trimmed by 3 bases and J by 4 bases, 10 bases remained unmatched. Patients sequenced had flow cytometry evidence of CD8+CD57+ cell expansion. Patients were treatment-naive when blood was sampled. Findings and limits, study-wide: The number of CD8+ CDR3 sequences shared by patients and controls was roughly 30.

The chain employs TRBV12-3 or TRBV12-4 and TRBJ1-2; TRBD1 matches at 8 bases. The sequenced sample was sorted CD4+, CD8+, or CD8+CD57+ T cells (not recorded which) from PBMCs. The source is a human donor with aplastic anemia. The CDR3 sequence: CASSFVPAGQGYGYTF. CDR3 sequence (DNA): TGTGCCAGCAGTTTCGTCCCGGCCGGACAGGGCTATGGCTACACCTTC.